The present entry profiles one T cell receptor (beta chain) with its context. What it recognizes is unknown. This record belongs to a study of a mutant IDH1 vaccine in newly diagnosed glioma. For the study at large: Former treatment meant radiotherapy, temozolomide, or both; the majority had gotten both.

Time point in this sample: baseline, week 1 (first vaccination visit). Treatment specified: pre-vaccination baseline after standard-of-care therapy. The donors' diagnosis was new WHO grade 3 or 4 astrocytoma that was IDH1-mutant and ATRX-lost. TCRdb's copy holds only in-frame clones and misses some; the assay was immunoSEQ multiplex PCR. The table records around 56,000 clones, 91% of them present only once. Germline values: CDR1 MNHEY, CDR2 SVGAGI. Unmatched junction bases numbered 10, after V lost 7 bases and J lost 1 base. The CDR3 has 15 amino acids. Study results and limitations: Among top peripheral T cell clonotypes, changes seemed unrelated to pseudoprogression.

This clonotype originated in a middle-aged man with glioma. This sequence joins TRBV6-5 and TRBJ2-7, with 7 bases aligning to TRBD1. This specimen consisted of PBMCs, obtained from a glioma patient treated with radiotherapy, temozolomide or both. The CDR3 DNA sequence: TGTGCCAGCATGTCCACCGGGACAGCGTCCTACGAGCAGTACTTC. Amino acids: CASMSTGTASYEQYF.